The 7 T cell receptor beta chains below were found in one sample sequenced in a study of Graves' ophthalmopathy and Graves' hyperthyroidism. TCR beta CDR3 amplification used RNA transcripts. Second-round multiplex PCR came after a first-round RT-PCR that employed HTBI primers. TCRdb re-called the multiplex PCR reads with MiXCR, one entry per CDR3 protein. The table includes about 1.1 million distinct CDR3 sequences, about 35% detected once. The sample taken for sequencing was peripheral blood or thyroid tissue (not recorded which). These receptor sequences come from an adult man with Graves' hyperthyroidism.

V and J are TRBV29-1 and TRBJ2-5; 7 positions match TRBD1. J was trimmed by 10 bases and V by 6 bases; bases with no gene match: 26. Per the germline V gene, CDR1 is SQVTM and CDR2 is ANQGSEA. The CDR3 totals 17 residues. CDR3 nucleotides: TGCAGCGTCCTAGACAGGGAACGCCAAGATAGTCGGACTCGCCAGTACTTC. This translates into CSVLDRERQDSRTRQYF.

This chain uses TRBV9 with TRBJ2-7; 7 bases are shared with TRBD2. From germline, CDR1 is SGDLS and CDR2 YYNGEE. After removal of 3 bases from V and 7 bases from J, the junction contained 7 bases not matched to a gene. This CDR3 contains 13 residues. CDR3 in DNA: TGTGCCAGCAGCGAGGCGGGGGTGAATGAGCAGTACTTC. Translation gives CASSEAGVNEQYF.

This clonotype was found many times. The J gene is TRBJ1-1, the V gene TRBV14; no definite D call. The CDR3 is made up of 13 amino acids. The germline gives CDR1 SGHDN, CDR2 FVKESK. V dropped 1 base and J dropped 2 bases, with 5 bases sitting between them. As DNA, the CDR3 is TGTGCCAGCAGCCAAGCCGTTAACACTGAAGCTTTCTTT. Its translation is CASSQAVNTEAFF.

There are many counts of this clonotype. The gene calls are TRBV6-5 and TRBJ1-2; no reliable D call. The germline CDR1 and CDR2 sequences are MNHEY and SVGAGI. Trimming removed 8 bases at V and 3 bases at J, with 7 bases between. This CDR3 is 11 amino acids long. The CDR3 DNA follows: TGTGCCAGCCTTCTCTACTATGGCTACACCTTC. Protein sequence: CASLLYYGYTF.

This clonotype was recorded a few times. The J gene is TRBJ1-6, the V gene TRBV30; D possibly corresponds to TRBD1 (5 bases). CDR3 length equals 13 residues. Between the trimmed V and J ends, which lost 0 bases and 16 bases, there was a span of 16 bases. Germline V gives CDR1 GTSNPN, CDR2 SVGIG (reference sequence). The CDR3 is CAWSVVLGLGLHF. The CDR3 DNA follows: TGTGCCTGGAGTGTAGTCTTGGGACTGGGGCTCCACTTT.

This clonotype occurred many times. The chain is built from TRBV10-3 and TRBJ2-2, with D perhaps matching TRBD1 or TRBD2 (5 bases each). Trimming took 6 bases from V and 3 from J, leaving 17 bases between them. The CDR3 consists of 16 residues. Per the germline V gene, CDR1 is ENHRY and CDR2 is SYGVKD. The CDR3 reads CAIRKTGTDYTGELFF. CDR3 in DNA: TGTGCCATCAGGAAAACCGGGACGGACTACACCGGGGAGCTGTTTTTT.

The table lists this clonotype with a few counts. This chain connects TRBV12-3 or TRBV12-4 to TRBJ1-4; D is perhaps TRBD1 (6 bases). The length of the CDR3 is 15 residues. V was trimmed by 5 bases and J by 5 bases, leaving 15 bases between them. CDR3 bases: TGTGCCAGCAGTACTGGTGGACAGCCGAATGAAAAACTGTTTTTT. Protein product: CASSTGGQPNEKLFF.